This TCR beta chain was documented in a study of beta chain features in type 1 diabetes. Findings of the study overall: There were fewer insertions and more deletions at the VDJ junctions of type 1 diabetes patients. The study found moderately but significantly shorter TCRB CDR3s in all four CD4+ subsets of Type 1 diabetes patients. cDNA-based reads could over-represent cells with high TCR expression.

This clone was seen more than once but under ten times. Its antigen is currently unknown. This CDR3 comprises 15 residues. V lost 4 bases and J 1 base, leaving 14 bases between the germline ends. Germline V gene data show CDR1 as SGDLS and CDR2 as YYNGEE. Approximately 0.11 L of blood, on average, came from one heparinised draw per donor. The study reverse transcribed the entire isolated RNA, so it sequenced expressed TCRB transcripts. Only in-frame clones appear in the TCRdb table, and some are missing; sequencing was by immunoSEQ multiplex PCR. The sample contains about 180,000 clones, roughly 8% of which appear only once.

Material for sequencing was central memory CD4+ T cells from blood. The clonotype originates from a man between 18 and 29 years old with type 1 diabetes. The rearrangement joins TRBV9 to TRBJ1-1; D not resolved. The CDR3 spells CASSPRSLPNTEAFF. The CDR3 region has the DNA TGTGCCAGCAGCCCACGGTCCTTACCGAACACTGAAGCTTTCTTT.